Following are 20 T cell receptor beta chains from one sample sequenced in a study of Graves' ophthalmopathy and Graves' hyperthyroidism. The study amplified TCR beta CDR3 regions using RNA transcripts. Second-round multiplex PCR followed a first-round RT-PCR using HTBI primers. TCRdb reprocessed the multiplex PCR reads via MiXCR and lists one record per CDR3 protein. The sample has around 1,000,000 distinct CDR3 sequences, roughly 35% seen once. Input material: peripheral blood or thyroid tissue (not recorded which). These receptors were obtained from an adult man with Graves' hyperthyroidism.

Comments on this clonotype: Compared with germline, one end of the junction differs, possibly owing to a read error. The chain recombines TRBV2 with TRBJ2-5; 7 bases fit TRBD1. The V gene's germline CDR1 is SNHLY and CDR2 FYNNEI. The CDR3 is made up of 14 amino acids. The CDR3 bases are TGTACCAGCAGAGATACTATGACAGGGGAGACCCAGTACTTC. As protein: CTSRDTMTGETQYF.

The table lists this clonotype with many counts. The CDR3 nucleotides read TGCAGTGCTCCACACCCCGTAATAGCGGGGGGCCATGAGTACTTC. This translates into CSAPHPVIAGGHEYF. The chain links TRBV20-1 to TRBJ2-7; 10 bases fit TRBD2. J lost 11 bases, V lost 5 bases, and 18 bases had no gene match. CDR3 size: 15 residues. Per the germline V gene, CDR1 is DFQATT and CDR2 is SNEGSKA (reference sequence).

This chain links TRBV7-2 with TRBJ1-1; D unclear. Trimming shortened V by 1 base and J by 0 bases, and 9 bases separated the two germline ends. Germline values: CDR1 SGHTA, CDR2 FQGNSA. The CDR3 contains 15 residues. CDR3 loop: CASSLDPGVNTEAFF. The CDR3 DNA is TGTGCCAGCAGCTTAGATCCGGGAGTGAACACTGAAGCTTTCTTT.

This clonotype appeared many times. J is TRBJ2-5 and V is TRBV2, with a possible D match to TRBD1 (6 bases). Between the trimmed V and J ends, which lost 3 bases and 7 bases, there was a span of 12 bases. There are 13 residues in the CDR3. CDR1 and CDR2 from the germline V gene are SNHLY and FYNNEI. For the CDR3, the DNA is TGTGCCAGCAGTGAGGACAGCGCCGGGACCCAGTACTTC. The encoded protein is CASSEDSAGTQYF. The full variable domain, completed using reference TRBV2 and TRBJ2-5, is EPEVTQTPSHQVTQMGQEVILRCVPISNHLYFYWYRQILGQKVEFLVSFYNNEISEKSEIFDDQFSVERPDGSNFTLKIRSTKLEDSAMYFCASSEDSAGTQYFGPGTRLLVL.

V and J are TRBV9 and TRBJ2-5; tentative D call: TRBD2 (6 bases). Deletions cut 0 bases from V and 2 bases from J, with 8 bases between. This CDR3 comprises 14 residues. Germline values: CDR1 SGDLS, CDR2 YYNGEE. Written as DNA, the CDR3 is TGTGCCAGCAGCGTAGGGACTAATCAAGAGACCCAGTACTTC. As protein: CASSVGTNQETQYF.

This clonotype has at least ten counts. This chain uses TRBV20-1 with TRBJ1-2; 10 nucleotides agree with TRBD1. The CDR3 is 14 residues long. Germline CDR1 and CDR2: DFQATT and SNEGSKA (reference sequence). The V gene end was trimmed by 5 bases and the J gene end by 8 bases; junction bases not matched to a gene: 11. The CDR3 DNA reads TGCAGTGCTGCCCGGGACAGGGGTTTTCAGGGCTACACCTTC. Its translation: CSAARDRGFQGYTF.

This chain joins TRBV7-9 and TRBJ1-2, with D unclear. Trimming cost V 1 base and J 11 bases, with 20 bases left between them. CDR1 and CDR2 (germline): SEHNR, FQNEAQ (reference sequence). The CDR3 is made up of 15 amino acids. Written as DNA, the CDR3 is TGTGCCAGCAGCTTAGTCGGTGCGGGTTTCTTGACGTACACCTTC. This sequence encodes CASSLVGAGFLTYTF.

This clonotype appeared a few times. The chain is built from TRBV10-2 and TRBJ2-7, with TRBD2 matching over 7 bases. CDR1 and CDR2 (germline): WSHSY, SAAADI. V lost 4 bases and J lost 0; bases outside the gene matches: 9. CDR3 length: 16 residues. DNA of the CDR3: TGCGCCAGCAGTGCCGGACTAGAGGGCAGCTCCTACGAGCAGTACTTC. This gives the protein CASSAGLEGSSYEQYF.

The gene calls are TRBV6-5 and TRBJ1-6; the match to TRBD1 covers 7 bases. Germline V gene sequence: CDR1 MNHEY, CDR2 SVGAGI. This CDR3 contains 15 residues. The trim removed 5 bases at V and 8 bases at J, leaving 9 bases unmatched. CDR3 in DNA: TGTGCCAGCAGTAACCAGGGGGGCATCGATTCACCCCTCCACTTT. Its translation: CASSNQGGIDSPLHF.

As regards this clonotype: Its ends do not fully match the called genes, so a read error is possible. J is TRBJ1-2 and V is TRBV7-3; the match to TRBD1 covers 9 bases. CDR3 length: 16 amino acids. Per germline, CDR1 SGHTA and CDR2 FQGTGA. The CDR3: CASSLTGTGLNYGHTF. Here the CDR3 DNA reads TGTGCCAGCAGCTTGACCGGGACAGGGTTAAACTATGGCCACACCTTC.

This clonotype was found a few times. The chain is built from TRBV7-8 and TRBJ2-2; 9 nucleotides match TRBD2. V gave up 5 bases and J gave up 3 bases; unmatched junction bases: 10. CDR3 length equals 17 residues. Per germline, CDR1 SGHVS and CDR2 FQNEAQ. The CDR3 sequence is CASSHGVSGRDTGELFF. DNA for the CDR3: TGTGCCAGCAGCCACGGGGTTAGCGGGAGAGACACCGGGGAGCTGTTTTTT.

The table lists this clonotype with a count of one. CDR3 DNA sequence: TGTGCCAGCAGTTACTCGGCCCAAAATGGCTACACCTTC. Amino acid sequence: CASSYSAQNGYTF. The chain joins TRBV6-2 or TRBV6-3 to TRBJ1-2, with D uncertain. V lost 0 bases to trimming and J lost 6 bases, with 8 bases between them. Germline lookup yields CDR1 MNHEY and CDR2 SVGEGT. This CDR3 region has 13 residues.

The chain joins TRBV7-8 to TRBJ2-7, with 10 nucleotides matching TRBD1. The CDR3 covers 16 residues. With 5 bases clipped from V and 0 bases from J, the junction kept 7 bases outside the gene matches. CDR1 and CDR2 from the germline V gene are SGHVS and FQNEAQ. For the CDR3, the DNA is TGTGCCAGCAGCATAAGAAGACAGGGGGCCTCCTACGAGCAGTACTTC. Translation: CASSIRRQGASYEQYF.

This clonotype was seen at least ten times. The chain has TRBV7-8 and TRBJ1-5; D unclear. Germline CDR1 SGHVS, CDR2 FQNEAQ. The ends were cut back, 0 bases at V and 6 bases at J, with 12 bases in the middle. CDR3 length equals 15 residues. Here the CDR3 DNA reads TGTGCCAGCAGCTTAGCCGCGGGGATGCTTCAGCCCCAGCATTTT. Its translation is CASSLAAGMLQPQHF.

The sample holds a few counts of this clonotype. The chain has TRBV9 and TRBJ1-1, with TRBD1 matching over 10 bases. CDR3 length equals 17 residues. With V trimmed by 4 bases and J by 4 bases, 13 bases remained unmatched. Germline V gene lookup returns CDR1 SGDLS and CDR2 YYNGEE. As DNA, the CDR3 is TGTGCCAGCAGCCTCCATCGGGACAGGGGCTACTCCACTGAAGCTTTCTTT. This translates into CASSLHRDRGYSTEAFF.

V usage is TRBV7-4 and J usage is TRBJ1-1; possibly TRBD1 for D (5 bases). CDR3 length equals 16 residues. Germline CDR1 SGHVT, CDR2 SQSDAQ. V shed 6 bases and J shed 1 base, with 18 bases lying between them. CDR3 residues: CASSLLAGGSNTEAFF. The CDR3 DNA is TGTGCCAGCAGTTTACTAGCGGGGGGGTCGAACACTGAAGCTTTCTTT. Using reference TRBV7-4 and TRBJ1-1 for the parts outside the CDR3, the full variable domain is GAGVSQSPRYKVAKRGRDVALRCDSISGHVTLYWYRQTLGQGSEVLTYSQSDAQRDKSGRPSGRFSAERPERSVSTLKIQRTEQGDSAVYLCASSLLAGGSNTEAFFGQGTRLTVV.

Comments on this clonotype: The CDR3 ends on some other residue instead of the conserved phenylalanine or tryptophan, so this is likely a read error. The DNA is omitted, as the CDR3 cannot be located on it reliably, and the CDR3 follows TCRdb's listing. The chain couples TRBV5-5 to TRBJ1-6; TRBD1 is the table's D call and was not checked against the DNA. Per the germline V gene, CDR1 is SGHKS and CDR2 is YYEKEE (reference sequence). 10 amino acids form the CDR3, both terminal residues included. CDR3: CASSENRVLY.

There are many counts of this clonotype. The gene calls are TRBV10-3 and TRBJ2-7; maybe TRBD1 (6 bases). The V gene's germline CDR1 is ENHRY and CDR2 SYGVKD. The CDR3 has 14 residues. V lost 6 bases and J 1 base, leaving 13 bases between the germline ends. In DNA, the CDR3 is TGTGCCATCAGACCTGGACAGAATTCCTACGAGCAGTACTTC. Protein product: CAIRPGQNSYEQYF.

There are a few counts of this clonotype. The chain carries TRBV9 and TRBJ1-2; 8 nucleotides agree with TRBD1. The germline CDR1 and CDR2 sequences are SGDLS and YYNGEE. The length of the CDR3 is 14 residues. V gave up 3 bases and J gave up 4 bases; unmatched junction bases: 5. The CDR3, as DNA: TGTGCCAGCAGCGACACCGGGACAGGCTATGGCTACACCTTC. This encodes CASSDTGTGYGYTF.

The rearrangement joins TRBV25-1 to TRBJ1-1; 10 positions match TRBD1. Germline V gene lookup returns CDR1 MGHDK and CDR2 SYGVNS. The CDR3 runs 12 residues. In DNA form, the CDR3 reads TGTGCTAGACGGACAGGGGGGACTGAAGCTTTCTTT. This codes for CARRTGGTEAFF.